The rows below give T cell receptor beta chains drawn from one sample of a study of blood T cell repertoires in COVID-19. The table came from immunoSEQ multiplex PCR; TCRdb's copy has only in-frame clones and leaves some out. The sample holds roughly 100,000 clones; nearly 90% are singletons and the top ten take around 2%. The specimen was peripheral blood. The source is a man aged 50 to 60 with active COVID-19. The CDR3 runs from the conserved cysteine through the conserved F or W. Fields, in order: CDR3 length, V gene, J gene, D gene, CDR3 DNA, CDR3 protein. D genes are given only for firm matches.

length: 12
V: TRBV7-9
J: TRBJ2-7
D: TRBD1
DNA: TGTGCCAGCAGCTGGGACAGCTACGAGCAGTACTTC
CDR3: CASSWDSYEQYF

length: 13
V: TRBV6-2/TRBV6-3
J: TRBJ2-2
D: NA
DNA: TGTGCCAGCAGTTCGTTTCGCACCGGGGAGCTGTTTTTT
CDR3: CASSSFRTGELFF

length: 14
V: TRBV6-5
J: TRBJ2-7
D: NA
DNA: TGTGCCAGCAGCCCGCCGACAGCCAACTACGAGCAGTACTTC
CDR3: CASSPPTANYEQYF

length: 18
V: TRBV7-9
J: TRBJ2-2
D: TRBD1
DNA: TGTGCCAGCAGCTATGGGACAGGACCCCCCCGTAGGACCGGGGAGCTGTTTTTT
CDR3: CASSYGTGPPRRTGELFF

length: 19
V: TRBV5-1
J: TRBJ2-7
D: TRBD1
DNA: TGCGCCAGCAGTTCTCCGGGACAGGGTTTCCTACAGATATCGGGTGAGCAGTACTTC
CDR3: CASSSPGQGFLQISGEQYF

length: 16
V: TRBV4-1
J: TRBJ2-2
D: NA
DNA: TGCGCCAGCAGCCATCCCGGCGAGGGGAACACCGGGGAGCTGTTTTTT
CDR3: CASSHPGEGNTGELFF

length: 17
V: TRBV5-5
J: TRBJ2-6
D: TRBD1
DNA: TGTGCCAGCAGCCCCCAGGGGGCTACTTCTGGGGCCAACGTCCTGACTTTC
CDR3: CASSPQGATSGANVLTF

length: 16
V: TRBV9
J: TRBJ1-3
D: NA
DNA: TGTGCCAGCAGCGCAAACGGTTACCAGCGCGGAAACACCATATATTTT
CDR3: CASSANGYQRGNTIYF

length: 19
V: TRBV5-4
J: TRBJ2-7
D: TRBD2
DNA: TGTGCCAGCAGCCCGGGACTAGCGGGGGGCTCAGGGAGCTCCTACGAGCAGTACTTC
CDR3: CASSPGLAGGSGSSYEQYF

length: 15
V: TRBV14
J: TRBJ2-7
D: NA
DNA: TGTGCCAGCAGCCAAGTTTCCTCTAATGCCTACGAGCAGTACTTC
CDR3: CASSQVSSNAYEQYF